This TCR beta chain was recovered during a study of cytomegalovirus exposure and HLA in healthy donors. About the research overall: A prior study identified 110 million or so unique TCR beta sequences from 180 million or so T cells.

A remark on this clone: Its antigen remains unknown.

It was with 60 Vbeta and 13 Jbeta primers that the PCR ran. Sequenced by immunoSEQ multiplex PCR; TCRdb stores in-frame clones only, minus some. The sample includes over 20,000 clones, just under 80% of them seen just once. Study conclusions and caveats: Within a later analysis, the majority of CMV-associated TCR beta chains appeared HLA-restricted. CMV serostatus was the sole immune exposure information available. A later analysis showed HLA-associated TCR beta chains outstripping equally common others in clonal expansion.

The sequencing sample was made of PBMCs. This clonotype was obtained from a male donor in good health and CMV-seronegative.

The CDR3 here is CASSEADSPWGNTIYF. The CDR3 coding sequence is TGTGCCAGCAGTGAAGCGGACAGTCCTTGGGGAAACACCATATATTTT. V usage is TRBV2 and J usage is TRBJ1-3; possible D gene TRBD1, 6 bases. The CDR3 totals 16 residues. Trimming pared 0 bases from V and 4 bases from J, leaving 13 bases between. Per germline, CDR1 SNHLY and CDR2 FYNNEI.